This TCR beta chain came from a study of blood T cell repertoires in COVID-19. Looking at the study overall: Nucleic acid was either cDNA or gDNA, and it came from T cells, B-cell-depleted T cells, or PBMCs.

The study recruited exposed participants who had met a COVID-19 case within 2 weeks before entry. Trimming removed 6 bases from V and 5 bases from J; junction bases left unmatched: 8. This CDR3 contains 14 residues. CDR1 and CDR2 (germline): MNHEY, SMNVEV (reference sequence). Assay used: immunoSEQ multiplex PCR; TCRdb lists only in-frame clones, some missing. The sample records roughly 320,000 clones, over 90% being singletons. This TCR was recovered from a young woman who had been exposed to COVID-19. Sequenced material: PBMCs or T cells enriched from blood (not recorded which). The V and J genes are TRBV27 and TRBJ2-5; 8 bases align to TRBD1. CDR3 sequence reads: CASSAGGAPETQYF. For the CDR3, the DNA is TGTGCCAGCAGCGCAGGGGGCGCCCCGGAGACCCAGTACTTC.